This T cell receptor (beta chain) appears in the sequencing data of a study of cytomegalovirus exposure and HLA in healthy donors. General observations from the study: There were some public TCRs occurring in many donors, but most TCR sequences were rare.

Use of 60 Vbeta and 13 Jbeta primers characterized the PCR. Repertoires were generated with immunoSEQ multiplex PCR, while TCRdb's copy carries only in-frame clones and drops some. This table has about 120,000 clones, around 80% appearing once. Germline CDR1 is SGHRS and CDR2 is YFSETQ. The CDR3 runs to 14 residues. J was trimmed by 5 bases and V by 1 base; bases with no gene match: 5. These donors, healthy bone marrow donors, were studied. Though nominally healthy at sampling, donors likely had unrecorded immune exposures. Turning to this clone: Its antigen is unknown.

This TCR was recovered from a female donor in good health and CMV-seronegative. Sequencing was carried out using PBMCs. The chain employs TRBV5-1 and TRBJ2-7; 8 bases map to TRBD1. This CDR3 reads CASSLSQGADEQYF. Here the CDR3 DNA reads TGCGCCAGCAGCTTGTCGCAGGGGGCAGACGAGCAGTACTTC.